This section outlines one TCR beta chain sequence together with its context. Profiling relied on immunoSEQ multiplex PCR, and the TCRdb table lists in-frame clones only, not all of them. The sample holds under 70,000 clones, 76% seen once. The entry originates in a study of T cell responses to AZD1222 COVID-19 vaccine. This clonotype was sampled from an adult in good health. This material consisted of peripheral blood, taken on day 0 of AZD1222 vaccination.

CDR3 sequence reads: CASSPLGLVYGYTF. In nucleotides, the CDR3 is TGCGCCAGCAGCCCCCTCGGCCTGGTCTATGGCTACACCTTC. The rearrangement joins TRBV4-1 to TRBJ1-2; D is uncertain. This CDR3 is built from 14 residues. Germline assignment: CDR1 MGHRA and CDR2 YSYEKL. The germline V and J ends were trimmed by 4 bases and 4 bases, with 13 bases remaining between them.